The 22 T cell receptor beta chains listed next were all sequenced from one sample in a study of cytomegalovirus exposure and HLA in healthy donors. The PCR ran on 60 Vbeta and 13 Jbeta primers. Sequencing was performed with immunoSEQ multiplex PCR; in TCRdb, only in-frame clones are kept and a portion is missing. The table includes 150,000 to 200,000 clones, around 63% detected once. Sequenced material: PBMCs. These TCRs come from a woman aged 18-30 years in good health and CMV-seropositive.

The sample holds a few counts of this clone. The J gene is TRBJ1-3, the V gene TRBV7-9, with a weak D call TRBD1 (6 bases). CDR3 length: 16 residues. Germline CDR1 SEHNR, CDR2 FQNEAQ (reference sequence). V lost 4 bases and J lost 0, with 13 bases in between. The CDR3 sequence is CASSYGQLASGNTIYF. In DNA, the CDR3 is TGTGCCAGCAGCTATGGACAGTTAGCCTCTGGAAACACCATATATTTT.

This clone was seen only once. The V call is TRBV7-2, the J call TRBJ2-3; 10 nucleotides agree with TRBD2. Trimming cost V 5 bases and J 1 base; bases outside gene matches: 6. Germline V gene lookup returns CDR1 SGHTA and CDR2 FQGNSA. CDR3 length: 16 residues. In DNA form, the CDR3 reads TGTGCCAGCAGCCATGTTGGGACTAGCGGCACAGATACGCAGTATTTT. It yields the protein CASSHVGTSGTDTQYF.

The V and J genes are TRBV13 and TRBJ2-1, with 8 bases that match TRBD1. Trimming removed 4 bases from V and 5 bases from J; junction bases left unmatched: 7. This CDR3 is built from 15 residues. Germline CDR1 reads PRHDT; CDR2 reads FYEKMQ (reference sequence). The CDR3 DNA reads TGTGCCAGCAGCTCCGCTCCGACAGGGGACAATGAGCAGTTCTTC. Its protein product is CASSSAPTGDNEQFF.

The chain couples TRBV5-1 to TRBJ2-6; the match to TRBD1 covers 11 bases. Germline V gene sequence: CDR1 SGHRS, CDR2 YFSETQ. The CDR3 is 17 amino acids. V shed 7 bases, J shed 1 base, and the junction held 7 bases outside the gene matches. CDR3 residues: CASFPGQGVSGANVLTF. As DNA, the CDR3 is TGCGCCAGCTTCCCGGGACAGGGGGTATCTGGGGCCAACGTCCTGACTTTC.

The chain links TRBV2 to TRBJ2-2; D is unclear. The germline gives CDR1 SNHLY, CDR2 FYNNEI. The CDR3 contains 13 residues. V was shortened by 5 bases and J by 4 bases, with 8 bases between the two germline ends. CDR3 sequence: CASSTVFTGELFF. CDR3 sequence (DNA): TGTGCCAGCAGTACGGTTTTCACCGGGGAGCTGTTTTTT.

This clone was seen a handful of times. The CDR3 loop is CASSLGAGGAFTDTQYF. CDR3 nucleotide sequence: TGTGCCAGCAGCTTGGGGGCCGGGGGAGCCTTCACAGATACGCAGTATTTT. The genes are TRBV5-6 and TRBJ2-3, with TRBD2 as a possible D gene (6 bases). Germline loops: CDR1 SGHDT, CDR2 YYEEEE. This CDR3 spans 17 amino acids. The V gene lost 0 bases and the J gene lost 2 bases, with 16 bases spanning the gap.

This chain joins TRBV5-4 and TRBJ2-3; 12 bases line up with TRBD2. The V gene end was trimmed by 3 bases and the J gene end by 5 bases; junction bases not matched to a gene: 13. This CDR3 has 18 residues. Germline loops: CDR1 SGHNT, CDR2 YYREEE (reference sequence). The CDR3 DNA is TGTGCCAGCAGCTGGGGACTAGCGGGCCTCTTTGGGGGAGATACGCAGTATTTT. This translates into CASSWGLAGLFGGDTQYF.

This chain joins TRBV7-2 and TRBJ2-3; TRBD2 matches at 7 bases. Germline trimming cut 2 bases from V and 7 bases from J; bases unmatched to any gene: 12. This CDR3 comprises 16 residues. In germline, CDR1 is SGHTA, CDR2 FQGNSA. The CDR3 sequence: CASSLRGPRGVNTQYF. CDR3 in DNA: TGTGCCAGCAGCTTACGTGGACCCCGGGGGGTCAATACGCAGTATTTT.

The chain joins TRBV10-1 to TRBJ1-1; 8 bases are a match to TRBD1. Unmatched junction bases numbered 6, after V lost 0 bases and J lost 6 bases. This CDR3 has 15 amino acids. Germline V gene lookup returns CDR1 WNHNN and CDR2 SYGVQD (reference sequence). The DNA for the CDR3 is TGCGCCAGCAGTGAGTCCGCAGGGGGCATCGCTGAAGCTTTCTTT. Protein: CASSESAGGIAEAFF.

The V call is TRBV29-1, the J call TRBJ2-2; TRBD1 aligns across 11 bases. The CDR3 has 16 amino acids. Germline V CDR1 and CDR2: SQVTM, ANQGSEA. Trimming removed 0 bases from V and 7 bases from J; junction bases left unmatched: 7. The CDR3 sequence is CSVEDPRTGGIGELFF. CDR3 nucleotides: TGCAGCGTTGAAGATCCCCGGACAGGGGGCATCGGGGAGCTGTTTTTT.

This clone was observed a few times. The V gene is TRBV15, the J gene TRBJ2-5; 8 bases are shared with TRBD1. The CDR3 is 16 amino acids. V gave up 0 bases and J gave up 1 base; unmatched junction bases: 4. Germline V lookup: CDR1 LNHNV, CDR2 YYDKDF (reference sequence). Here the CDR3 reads CATSRDPTGAQETQYF. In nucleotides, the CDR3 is TGTGCCACCAGCAGAGACCCGACAGGGGCCCAAGAGACCCAGTACTTC.

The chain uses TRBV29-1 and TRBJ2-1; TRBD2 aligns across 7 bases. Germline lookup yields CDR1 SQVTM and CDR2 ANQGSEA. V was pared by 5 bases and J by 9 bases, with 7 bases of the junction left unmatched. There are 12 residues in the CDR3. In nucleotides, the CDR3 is TGCAGCGTTTTGACGGCTAGCGGTGAGCAGTTCTTC. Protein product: CSVLTASGEQFF.

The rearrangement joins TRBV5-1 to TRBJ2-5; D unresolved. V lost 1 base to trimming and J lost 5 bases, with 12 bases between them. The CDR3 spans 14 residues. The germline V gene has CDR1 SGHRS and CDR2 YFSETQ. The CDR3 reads CASSLISLRETQYF. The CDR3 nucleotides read TGCGCCAGCAGCTTGATTTCTCTTCGGGAGACCCAGTACTTC.

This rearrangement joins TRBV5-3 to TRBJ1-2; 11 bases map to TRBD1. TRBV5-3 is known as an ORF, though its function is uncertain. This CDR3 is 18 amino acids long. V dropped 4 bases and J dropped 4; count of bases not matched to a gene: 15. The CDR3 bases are TGTGCCAGAAGCCAACCGGACAGGGGGCTCCTCACCCCCTATGGCTACACCTTC. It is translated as CARSQPDRGLLTPYGYTF.

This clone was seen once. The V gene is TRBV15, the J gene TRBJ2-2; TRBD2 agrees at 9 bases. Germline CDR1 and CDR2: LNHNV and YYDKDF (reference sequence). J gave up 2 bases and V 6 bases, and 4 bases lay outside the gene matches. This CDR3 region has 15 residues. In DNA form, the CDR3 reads TGTGCCACCAGTCCTAGCGGGATAAACACCGGGGAGCTGTTTTTT. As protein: CATSPSGINTGELFF. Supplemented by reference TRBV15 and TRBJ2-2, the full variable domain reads DAMVIQNPRYQVTQFGKPVTLSCSQTLNHNVMYWYQQKSSQAPKLLFHYYDKDFNNEADTPDNFQSRRPNTSFCFLDIRSPGLGDTAMYLCATSPSGINTGELFFGEGSRLTVL.

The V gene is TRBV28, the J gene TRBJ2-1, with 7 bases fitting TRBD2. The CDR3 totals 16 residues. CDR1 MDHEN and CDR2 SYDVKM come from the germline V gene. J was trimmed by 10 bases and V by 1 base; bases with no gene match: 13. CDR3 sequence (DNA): TGTGCCAGCAGTTTATTGTTAGCGGGTGCCGGCCGGGAGCAGTTCTTC. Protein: CASSLLLAGAGREQFF.

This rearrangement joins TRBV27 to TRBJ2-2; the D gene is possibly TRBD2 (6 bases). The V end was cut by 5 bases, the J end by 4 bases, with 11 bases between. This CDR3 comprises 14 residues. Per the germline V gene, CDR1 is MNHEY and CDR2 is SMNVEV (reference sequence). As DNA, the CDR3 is TGTGCCAGCAGTCCCGGGGGAGGCACCGGGGAGCTGTTTTTT. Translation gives CASSPGGGTGELFF.

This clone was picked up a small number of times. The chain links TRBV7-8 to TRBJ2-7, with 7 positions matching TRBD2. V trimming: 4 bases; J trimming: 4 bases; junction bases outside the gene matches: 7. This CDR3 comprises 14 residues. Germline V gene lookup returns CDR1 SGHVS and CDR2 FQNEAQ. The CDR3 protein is CASSSGLGSYEQYF. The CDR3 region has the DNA TGTGCCAGCAGCTCAGGACTAGGGAGTTACGAGCAGTACTTC.

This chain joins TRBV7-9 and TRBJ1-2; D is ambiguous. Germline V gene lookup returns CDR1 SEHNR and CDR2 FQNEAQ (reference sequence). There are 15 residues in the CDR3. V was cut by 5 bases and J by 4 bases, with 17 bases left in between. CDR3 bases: TGTGCCAGCAGCCACGGACTGGATTGGATCTATGGCTACACCTTC. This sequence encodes CASSHGLDWIYGYTF.

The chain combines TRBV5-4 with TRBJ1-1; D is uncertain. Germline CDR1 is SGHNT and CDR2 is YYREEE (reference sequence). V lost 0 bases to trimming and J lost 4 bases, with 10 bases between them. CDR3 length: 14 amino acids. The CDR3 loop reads CASSLALGSTEAFF. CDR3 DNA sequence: TGTGCCAGCAGCTTGGCGCTAGGAAGCACTGAAGCTTTCTTT.

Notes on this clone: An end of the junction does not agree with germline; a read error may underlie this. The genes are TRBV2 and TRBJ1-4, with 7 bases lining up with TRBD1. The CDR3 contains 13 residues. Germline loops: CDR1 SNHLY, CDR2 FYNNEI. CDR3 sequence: CASRGQTNEKLFF. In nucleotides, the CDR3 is TGTGCCAGCAGGGGACAGACTAATGAAAAGCTGTTTTTT.

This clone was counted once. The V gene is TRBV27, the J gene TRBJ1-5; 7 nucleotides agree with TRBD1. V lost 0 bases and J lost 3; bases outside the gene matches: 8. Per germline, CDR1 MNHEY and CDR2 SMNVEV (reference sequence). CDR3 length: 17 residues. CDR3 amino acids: CASSLSKTGTVNQPQHF. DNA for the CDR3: TGTGCCAGCAGTTTATCGAAGACCGGGACAGTCAATCAGCCCCAGCATTTT.